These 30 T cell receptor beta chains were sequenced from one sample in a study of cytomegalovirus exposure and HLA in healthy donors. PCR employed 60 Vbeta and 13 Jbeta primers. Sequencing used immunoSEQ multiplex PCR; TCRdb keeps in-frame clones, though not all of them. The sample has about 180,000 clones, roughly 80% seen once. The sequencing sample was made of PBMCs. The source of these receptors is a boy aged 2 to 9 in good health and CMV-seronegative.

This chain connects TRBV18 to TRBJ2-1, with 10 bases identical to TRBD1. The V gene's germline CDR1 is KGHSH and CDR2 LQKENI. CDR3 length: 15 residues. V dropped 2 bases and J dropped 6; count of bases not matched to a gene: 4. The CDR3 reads CASSPARTGGNEQFF. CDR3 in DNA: TGTGCCAGCTCACCAGCTAGGACAGGGGGCAATGAGCAGTTCTTC.

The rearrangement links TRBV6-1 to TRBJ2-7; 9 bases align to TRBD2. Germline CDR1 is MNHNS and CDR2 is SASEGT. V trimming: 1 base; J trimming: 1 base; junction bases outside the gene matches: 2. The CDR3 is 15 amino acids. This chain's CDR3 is CASSEGLAESYEQYF. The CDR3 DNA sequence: TGTGCCAGCAGTGAAGGACTAGCGGAATCCTACGAGCAGTACTTC.

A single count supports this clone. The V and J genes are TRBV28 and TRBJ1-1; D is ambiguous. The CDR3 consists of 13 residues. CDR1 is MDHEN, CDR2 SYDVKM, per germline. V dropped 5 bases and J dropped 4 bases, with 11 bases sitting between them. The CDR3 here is CASSPLWATEAFF. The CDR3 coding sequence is TGTGCCAGCAGTCCCCTGTGGGCCACTGAAGCTTTCTTT.

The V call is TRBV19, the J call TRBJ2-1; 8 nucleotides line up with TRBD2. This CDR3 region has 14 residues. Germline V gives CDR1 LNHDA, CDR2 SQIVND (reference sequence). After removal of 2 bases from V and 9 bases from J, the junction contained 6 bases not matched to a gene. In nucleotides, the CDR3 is TGTGCCAGTAGTATAACGGGAGGGCTGAGTGAGCAGTTCTTC. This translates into CASSITGGLSEQFF. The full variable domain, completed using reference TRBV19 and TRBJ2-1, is DGGITQSPKYLFRKEGQNVTLSCEQNLNHDAMYWYRQDPGQGLRLIYYSQIVNDFQKGDIAEGYSVSREKKESFPLTVTSAQKNPTAFYLCASSITGGLSEQFFGPGTRLTVL.

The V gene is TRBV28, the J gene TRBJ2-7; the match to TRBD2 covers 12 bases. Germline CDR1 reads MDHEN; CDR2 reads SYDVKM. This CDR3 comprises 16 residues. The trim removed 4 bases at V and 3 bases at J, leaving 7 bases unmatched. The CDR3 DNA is TGTGCCAGCAGTTCTCCTCTAGCGGGAGGGCTCTACGAGCAGTACTTC. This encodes CASSSPLAGGLYEQYF. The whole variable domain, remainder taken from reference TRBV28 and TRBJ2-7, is DVKVTQSSRYLVKRTGEKVFLECVQDMDHENMFWYRQDPGLGLRLIYFSYDVKMKEKGDIPEGYSVSREKKERFSLILESASTNQTSMYLCASSSPLAGGLYEQYFGPGTRLTVT.

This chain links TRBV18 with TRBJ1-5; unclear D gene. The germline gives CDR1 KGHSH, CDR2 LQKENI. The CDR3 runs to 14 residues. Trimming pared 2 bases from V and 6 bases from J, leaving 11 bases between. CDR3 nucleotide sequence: TGTGCCAGCTCACCAGGAGGAAAATTTCAGCCCCAGCATTTT. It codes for CASSPGGKFQPQHF.

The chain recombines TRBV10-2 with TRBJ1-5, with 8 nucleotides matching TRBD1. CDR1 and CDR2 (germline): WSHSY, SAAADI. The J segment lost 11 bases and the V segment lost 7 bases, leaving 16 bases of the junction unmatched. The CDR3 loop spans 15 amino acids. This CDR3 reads CASTSQDREFGAQHF. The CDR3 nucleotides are TGCGCCAGCACCTCCCAGGACAGGGAATTTGGGGCCCAGCATTTT.

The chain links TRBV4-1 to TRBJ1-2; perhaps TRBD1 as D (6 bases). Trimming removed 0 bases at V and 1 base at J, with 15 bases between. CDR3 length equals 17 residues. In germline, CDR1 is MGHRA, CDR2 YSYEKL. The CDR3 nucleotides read TGCGCCAGCAGCCAAGATCTTTGGGCCAGGGGTAACTATGGCTACACCTTC. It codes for CASSQDLWARGNYGYTF.

CDR3 region: CASSLNLAGPSAETQYF. CDR3 DNA: TGTGCCAGCAGCTTAAATCTAGCGGGACCCTCTGCGGAGACCCAGTACTTC. This chain joins TRBV11-2 and TRBJ2-5, with 9 positions matching TRBD2. The germline CDR1 and CDR2 sequences are SGHAT and FQNNGV. The V and J ends lost 2 bases and 5 bases, in that order; junction bases with no gene match: 12. This CDR3 has 17 residues.

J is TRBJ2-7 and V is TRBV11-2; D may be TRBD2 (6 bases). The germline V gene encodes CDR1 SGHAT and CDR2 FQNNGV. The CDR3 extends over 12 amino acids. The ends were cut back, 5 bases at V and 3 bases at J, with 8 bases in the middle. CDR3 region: CASSPDYYEQYF. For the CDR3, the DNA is TGTGCCAGCAGCCCGGACTACTACGAGCAGTACTTC. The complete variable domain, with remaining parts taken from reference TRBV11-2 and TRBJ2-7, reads EAGVAQSPRYKIIEKRQSVAFWCNPISGHATLYWYQQILGQGPKLLIQFQNNGVVDDSQLPKDRFSAERLKGVDSTLKIQPAKLEDSAVYLCASSPDYYEQYFGPGTRLTVT.

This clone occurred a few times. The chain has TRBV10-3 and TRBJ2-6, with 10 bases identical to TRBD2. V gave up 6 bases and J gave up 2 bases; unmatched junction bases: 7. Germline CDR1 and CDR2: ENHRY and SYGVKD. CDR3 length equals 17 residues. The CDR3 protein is CAISPSSGSPGANVLTF. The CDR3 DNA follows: TGTGCCATCAGCCCCTCTAGCGGGAGCCCTGGGGCCAACGTCCTGACTTTC.

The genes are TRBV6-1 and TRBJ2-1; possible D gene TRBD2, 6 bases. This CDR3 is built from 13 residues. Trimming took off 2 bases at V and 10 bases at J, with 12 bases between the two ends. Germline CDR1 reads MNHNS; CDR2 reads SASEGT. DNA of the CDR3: TGTGCCAGCAGTGAACGGGACTTGGGGGAGCAGTTCTTC. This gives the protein CASSERDLGEQFF.

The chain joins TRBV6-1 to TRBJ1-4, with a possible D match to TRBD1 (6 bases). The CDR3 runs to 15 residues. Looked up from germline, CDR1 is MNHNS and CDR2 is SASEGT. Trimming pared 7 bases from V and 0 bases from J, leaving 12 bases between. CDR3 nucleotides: TGTGCCAGCATCAGACAGGTTGCAACTAATGAAAAACTGTTTTTT. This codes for CASIRQVATNEKLFF.

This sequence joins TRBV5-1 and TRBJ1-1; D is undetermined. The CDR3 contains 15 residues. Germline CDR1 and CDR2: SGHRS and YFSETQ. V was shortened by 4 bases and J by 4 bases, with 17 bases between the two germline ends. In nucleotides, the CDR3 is TGCGCCAGCAGCGGCTGGGGAGAAATGGGCACTGAAGCTTTCTTT. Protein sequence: CASSGWGEMGTEAFF. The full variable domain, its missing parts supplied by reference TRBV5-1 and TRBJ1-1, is KAGVTQTPRYLIKTRGQQVTLSCSPISGHRSVSWYQQTPGQGLQFLFEYFSETQRNKGNFPGRFSGRQFSNSRSEMNVSTLELGDSALYLCASSGWGEMGTEAFFGQGTRLTVV.

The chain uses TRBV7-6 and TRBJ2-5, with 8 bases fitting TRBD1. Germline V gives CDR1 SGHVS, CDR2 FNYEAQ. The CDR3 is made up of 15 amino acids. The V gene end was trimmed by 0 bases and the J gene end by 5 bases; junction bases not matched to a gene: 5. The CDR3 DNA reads TGTGCCAGCAGCTTAGCGGGCAGGGGGCTGGAGACCCAGTACTTC. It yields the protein CASSLAGRGLETQYF.

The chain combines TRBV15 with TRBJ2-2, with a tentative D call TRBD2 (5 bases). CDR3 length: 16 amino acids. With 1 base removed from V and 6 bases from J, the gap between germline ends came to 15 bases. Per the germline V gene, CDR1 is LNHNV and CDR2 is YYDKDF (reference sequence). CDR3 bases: TGTGCCACCAGCAGAGGGACTGAGACCCCGCCCGGGGAGCTGTTTTTT. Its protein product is CATSRGTETPPGELFF.

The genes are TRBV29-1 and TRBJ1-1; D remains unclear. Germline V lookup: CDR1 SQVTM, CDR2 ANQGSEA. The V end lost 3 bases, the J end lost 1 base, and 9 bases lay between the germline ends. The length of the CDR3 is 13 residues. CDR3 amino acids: CSVDQVKNTEAFF. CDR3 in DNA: TGCAGCGTTGACCAGGTGAAGAACACTGAAGCTTTCTTT.

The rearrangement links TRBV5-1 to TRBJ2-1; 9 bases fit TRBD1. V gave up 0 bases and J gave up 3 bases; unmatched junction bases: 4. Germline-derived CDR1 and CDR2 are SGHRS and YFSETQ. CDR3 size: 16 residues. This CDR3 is CASSLEQGAFYNEQFF. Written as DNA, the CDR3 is TGCGCCAGCAGCTTGGAACAGGGGGCTTTCTACAATGAGCAGTTCTTC.

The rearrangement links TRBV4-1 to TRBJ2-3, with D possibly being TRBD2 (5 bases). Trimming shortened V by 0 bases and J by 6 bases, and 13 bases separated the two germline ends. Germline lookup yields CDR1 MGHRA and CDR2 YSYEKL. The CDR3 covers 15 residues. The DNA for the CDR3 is TGCGCCAGCAGCCAAGATCGAGGGTCCACGGATACGCAGTATTTT. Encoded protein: CASSQDRGSTDTQYF.

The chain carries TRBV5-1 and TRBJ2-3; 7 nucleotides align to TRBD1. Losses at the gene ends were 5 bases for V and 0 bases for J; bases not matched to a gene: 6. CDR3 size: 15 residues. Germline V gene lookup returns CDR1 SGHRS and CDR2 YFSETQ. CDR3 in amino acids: CASSYDRVSTDTQYF. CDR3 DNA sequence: TGCGCCAGCAGTTATGACAGGGTGAGCACAGATACGCAGTATTTT.

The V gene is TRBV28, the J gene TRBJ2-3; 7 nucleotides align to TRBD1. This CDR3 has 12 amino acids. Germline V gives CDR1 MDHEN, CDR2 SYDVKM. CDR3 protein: CASTGFADTQYF. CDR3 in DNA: TGTGCTTCGACAGGGTTTGCAGATACGCAGTATTTT.

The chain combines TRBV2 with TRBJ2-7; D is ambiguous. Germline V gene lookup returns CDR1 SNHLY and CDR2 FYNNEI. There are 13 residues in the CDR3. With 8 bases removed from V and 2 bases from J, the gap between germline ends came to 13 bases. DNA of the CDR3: TGTGCCAGCGGTGGGCGGCCAACCTACGAGCAGTACTTC. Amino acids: CASGGRPTYEQYF.

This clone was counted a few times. The CDR3 DNA sequence: TGTGCTACGACAGGGAGTTCCCACGAGCAGTACTTC. Residues: CATTGSSHEQYF. This chain uses TRBV28 with TRBJ2-7, with 7 bases aligning to TRBD1. This CDR3 is 12 amino acids long. CDR1 and CDR2 from the germline V gene are MDHEN and SYDVKM.

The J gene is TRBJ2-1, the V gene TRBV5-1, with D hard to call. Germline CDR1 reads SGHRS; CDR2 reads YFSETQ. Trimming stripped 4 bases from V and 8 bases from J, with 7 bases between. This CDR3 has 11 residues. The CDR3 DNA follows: TGCGCCAGCAGCGAGGTGGATGAGCAGTTCTTC. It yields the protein CASSEVDEQFF.

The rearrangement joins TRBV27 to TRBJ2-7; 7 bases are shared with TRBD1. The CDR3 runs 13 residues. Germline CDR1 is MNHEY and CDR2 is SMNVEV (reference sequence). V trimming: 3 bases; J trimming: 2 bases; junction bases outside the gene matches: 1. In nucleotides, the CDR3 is TGTGCCAGCAGTTTCGGGACAGCCTACGAGCAGTACTTC. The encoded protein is CASSFGTAYEQYF.

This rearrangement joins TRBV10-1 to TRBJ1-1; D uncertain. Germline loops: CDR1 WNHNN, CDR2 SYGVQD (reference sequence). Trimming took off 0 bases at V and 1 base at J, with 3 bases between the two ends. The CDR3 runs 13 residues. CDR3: CASSESQNTEAFF. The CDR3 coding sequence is TGCGCCAGCAGTGAGTCACAGAACACTGAAGCTTTCTTT.

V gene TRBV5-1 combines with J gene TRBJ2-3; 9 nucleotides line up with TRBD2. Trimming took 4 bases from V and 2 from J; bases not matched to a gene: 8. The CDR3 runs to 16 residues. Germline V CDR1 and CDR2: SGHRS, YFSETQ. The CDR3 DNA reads TGCGCCAGCAGCCGTATGACTAGCGGTAACACAGATACGCAGTATTTT. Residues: CASSRMTSGNTDTQYF.

The CDR3 nucleotides read TGTGCCAGCAGCTCGATTAGCGGGAGGGCCGGTGGGGAGCTGTTTTTT. Translation gives CASSSISGRAGGELFF. J is TRBJ2-2 and V is TRBV5-4; 11 bases match TRBD2. Trimming took 3 bases from V and 8 from J; bases not matched to a gene: 9. The V gene's germline CDR1 is SGHNT and CDR2 YYREEE (reference sequence). The CDR3 is 16 amino acids. Full variable domain (remainder filled in from reference TRBV5-4 and TRBJ2-2): ETGVTQSPTHLIKTRGQQVTLRCSSQSGHNTVSWYQQALGQGPQFIFQYYREEENGRGNFPPRFSGLQFPNYSSELNVNALELDDSALYLCASSSISGRAGGELFFGEGSRLTVL.

The CDR3 loop is CASSQPDRTRYEQYF. CDR3 bases: TGTGCCAGCAGCCAGCCCGACAGGACGCGATACGAGCAGTACTTC. V is TRBV4-2 and J is TRBJ2-7, with a weak D call TRBD1 (6 bases). Germline lookup yields CDR1 LGHNA and CDR2 YNFKEQ. Trimming shortened V by 3 bases and J by 4 bases, and 16 bases separated the two germline ends. CDR3 size: 15 residues.

The CDR3 here is CASSRTDFNLGLSLIVKQFF. The CDR3 DNA follows: TGCGCCAGCAGTCGAACGGACTTCAACCTTGGACTCTCACTCATAGTTAAGCAGTTCTTC. This chain connects TRBV23-1 to TRBJ2-1; D possibly corresponds to TRBD2 (5 bases). TRBV23-1 is flagged as an ORF with uncertain function. V dropped 4 bases and J dropped 11 bases, with 36 bases sitting between them. The CDR3 is made up of 20 amino acids.